Shown below are 10 T cell receptor beta chains from a single sample sequenced in a study of blood T cell repertoires in COVID-19. Profiled with immunoSEQ multiplex PCR; TCRdb holds only in-frame clones, not every one. The sample holds under 200,000 clones; roughly 84% are singletons and the top ten take around a sixth. Source material: PBMCs or T cells enriched from blood (not recorded which). The receptors here all came from a man aged 55 to 69 who had recovered from COVID-19.

This sequence joins TRBV29-1 and TRBJ2-5, with TRBD2 matching 12 bases. V was pared by 6 bases and J by 7 bases, with 6 bases of the junction left unmatched. This CDR3 comprises 13 residues. CDR1 SQVTM and CDR2 ANQGSEA come from the germline V gene. Here the CDR3 reads CSVRLAGEGTQYF. Here the CDR3 DNA reads TGCAGCGTCAGACTAGCGGGAGAGGGGACCCAGTACTTC.

The rearrangement uses TRBV5-8 and TRBJ1-4; possible D gene TRBD1, 5 bases. Germline V gene lookup returns CDR1 SGHTS and CDR2 YDEGEE. V was cut by 2 bases and J by 3 bases, with 14 bases left in between. The CDR3 contains 16 residues. CDR3 sequence reads: CASSFPGSLANEKLFF. Here the CDR3 DNA reads TGTGCCAGCAGCTTCCCAGGGTCATTGGCTAATGAAAAACTGTTTTTT.

The chain is built from TRBV11-2 and TRBJ2-2, with TRBD1 as a possible D gene (5 bases). Trimming left V 10 bases short and J 1 base short, with 10 bases between. Germline loops: CDR1 SGHAT, CDR2 FQNNGV. This CDR3 has 13 residues. CDR3 sequence reads: CAMAGQNTGELFF. Here the CDR3 DNA reads TGTGCCATGGCTGGACAGAACACCGGGGAGCTGTTTTTT.

The CDR3 sequence is CASSLGDRRNEKLFF. CDR3 DNA: TGTGCCAGCAGCTTAGGAGACAGGAGAAATGAAAAACTGTTTTTT. The rearrangement uses TRBV7-9 and TRBJ1-4; weak D call: TRBD1 (6 bases). CDR3 length equals 15 residues. The germline CDR1 and CDR2 sequences are SEHNR and FQNEAQ (reference sequence). V was clipped by 1 base and J by 5 bases, with 11 bases between them.

The chain has TRBV7-6 and TRBJ1-5, with D unclear. The CDR3 extends over 13 amino acids. The ends were cut back, 8 bases at V and 3 bases at J, with 11 bases in the middle. The germline V gene has CDR1 SGHVS and CDR2 FNYEAQ. CDR3 DNA sequence: TGTGCCAGCGCGTTAAGCGACAATCAGCCCCAGCATTTT. Its protein product is CASALSDNQPQHF.

The chain uses TRBV28 and TRBJ1-1; 7 bases are shared with TRBD1. This CDR3 has 13 amino acids. CDR1 and CDR2 from the germline V gene are MDHEN and SYDVKM. V dropped 7 bases and J dropped 6; count of bases not matched to a gene: 8. The CDR3 spells CASIPGGWAEAFF. The CDR3 nucleotides read TGTGCCAGCATCCCAGGGGGATGGGCTGAAGCTTTCTTT.

This chain connects TRBV11-2 to TRBJ2-5; D gene unclear. The V gene's germline CDR1 is SGHAT and CDR2 FQNNGV. This CDR3 contains 13 residues. V was cut by 0 bases and J by 2 bases, with 4 bases left in between. The DNA for the CDR3 is TGTGCCAGCAGCTTAGAGAGACAAGAGACCCAGTACTTC. It yields the protein CASSLERQETQYF.

This chain uses TRBV12-3 or TRBV12-4 with TRBJ1-1; the match to TRBD1 covers 8 bases. The CDR3 extends over 13 amino acids. V shed 6 bases and J 2 bases; nucleotides not matched to a gene: 2. The CDR3 is CASRDRVNTEAFF. CDR3 sequence (DNA): TGTGCCAGCAGGGACAGGGTAAACACTGAAGCTTTCTTT.

The CDR3 DNA sequence: TGTGCCAGCAGGAGTCAGGGGGCCCGCACCGGGGAGCTGTTTTTT. Residues: CASRSQGARTGELFF. The J gene is TRBJ2-2, the V gene TRBV6-5; TRBD1 matches 8 bases. CDR1 is MNHEY, CDR2 SVGAGI, per germline. There are 15 residues in the CDR3. V shed 6 bases and J 4 bases; nucleotides not matched to a gene: 7.

The V and J genes are TRBV3-1 (or the pseudogene TRBV3-2) and TRBJ2-7; D is unclear. The CDR3 loop spans 17 amino acids. Germline V gives CDR1 LGHDT, CDR2 YNNKEL (reference sequence). The V and J ends lost 0 bases and 0 bases respectively, with 15 bases between them. The CDR3 DNA is TGTGCCAGCAGCCAAGAAATCGGTCAGGCGAACTCCTACGAGCAGTACTTC. Its translation is CASSQEIGQANSYEQYF.